These 23 T cell receptor beta chains were all obtained from the same sample, sequenced in a study of control samples from healthy donors and cancer patients. TCRdb's copy holds only in-frame clones and misses some; the assay was immunoSEQ multiplex PCR. The table lists under 200,000 clones, 93% of them singletons. Material: blood. These receptors were collected from a woman in her fifties or sixties in good health.

The CDR3 sequence: CASSQALTGATEAFF. For the CDR3, the DNA is TGTGCCAGCAGCCAAGCCTTAACTGGGGCCACTGAAGCTTTCTTT. The chain links TRBV14 to TRBJ1-1; D is perhaps TRBD1 (5 bases). The CDR3 loop spans 15 amino acids. The germline CDR1 and CDR2 sequences are SGHDN and FVKESK. The V end was cut by 1 base, the J end by 4 bases, with 13 bases between.

The V gene is TRBV28, the J gene TRBJ1-2; D gene ambiguous. The CDR3 is made up of 14 amino acids. The germline V gene has CDR1 MDHEN and CDR2 SYDVKM. Between the trimmed V and J ends, which lost 2 bases and 4 bases, there was a span of 11 bases. The CDR3 DNA sequence: TGTGCCAGCAGTTTAAACGCAGGAACCTATGGCTACACCTTC. This translates into CASSLNAGTYGYTF.

V gene TRBV10-2 combines with J gene TRBJ1-4, with D hard to call. V lost 7 bases and J lost 4, with 13 bases in between. This CDR3 comprises 14 residues. Germline CDR1 and CDR2: WSHSY and SAAADI. In DNA, the CDR3 is TGCGCCAGCACTATTCCCGGACGTAATGAAAAACTGTTTTTT. This gives the protein CASTIPGRNEKLFF.

This rearrangement joins TRBV7-2 to TRBJ2-7; D unresolved. The CDR3 runs to 15 residues. CDR1 and CDR2 (germline): SGHTA, FQGNSA. Trimming took off 1 base at V and 5 bases at J, with 15 bases between the two ends. The CDR3 DNA reads TGTGCCAGCAGCTTAGATCTCCCGCCTCCCCACGAGCAGTACTTC. It translates to CASSLDLPPPHEQYF.

With regard to this clone: Germline is not matched at one junction end, which may reflect a read error. The V call is TRBV19, the J call TRBJ2-6; D gene unclear. There are 18 residues in the CDR3. The germline gives CDR1 LNHDA, CDR2 SQIVND (reference sequence). The CDR3 DNA follows: TGTGCCAGTAATATACGGGCAGCTTCTTTCTCTGGGGCCAACGTCCTGACTTTC. The encoded protein is CASNIRAASFSGANVLTF.

V gene TRBV28 combines with J gene TRBJ1-2, with a weak D call TRBD1 (5 bases). V lost 11 bases to trimming and J lost 4 bases, with 20 bases between them. The CDR3 runs 14 residues. Germline CDR1 reads MDHEN; CDR2 reads SYDVKM. Here the CDR3 reads CAGHSPRGTYGYTF. CDR3 nucleotides: TGTGCCGGGCACTCTCCTCGGGGGACCTATGGCTACACCTTC.

This CDR3 is CASSQLQGWGETQYF. DNA for the CDR3: TGCGCCAGCAGCCAGCTACAGGGATGGGGAGAGACCCAGTACTTC. V usage is TRBV4-3 and J usage is TRBJ2-5; D perhaps matches TRBD1 (6 bases). The ends were cut back, 3 bases at V and 4 bases at J, with 15 bases in the middle. This CDR3 has 15 residues. Germline V gene lookup returns CDR1 LGHNA and CDR2 YSLEER.

The CDR3 sequence is CASSYGQLTEETQYF. DNA of the CDR3: TGTGCCAGCAGTTACGGACAGCTTACAGAAGAGACCCAGTACTTC. This sequence joins TRBV6-2 or TRBV6-3 and TRBJ2-5, with D possibly matching TRBD1 (6 bases). Germline CDR1 and CDR2: MNHEY and SVGEGT. The germline V and J ends were trimmed by 2 bases and 3 bases, with 13 bases remaining between them. The CDR3 extends over 15 amino acids.

The genes are TRBV7-8 and TRBJ1-1; TRBD1 matches 11 bases. In germline, CDR1 is SGHVS, CDR2 FQNEAQ. The CDR3 totals 16 residues. V lost 4 bases to trimming and J lost 5 bases; unmatched junction nucleotides: 9. CDR3 residues: CASSSADRGRGTEAFF. The CDR3 nucleotides read TGTGCCAGCAGCTCGGCGGACAGGGGGCGAGGAACTGAAGCTTTCTTT.

The chain employs TRBV3-1 (or the pseudogene TRBV3-2) and TRBJ1-6; TRBD1 might be the D (6 bases). Trimming took off 4 bases at V and 6 bases at J, with 16 bases between the two ends. Germline CDR1 reads LGHDT; CDR2 reads YNNKEL (reference sequence). This CDR3 spans 16 amino acids. The CDR3 protein is CASSPIGQTINSPLHF. The CDR3 region has the DNA TGTGCCAGCAGCCCGATCGGACAGACAATTAATTCACCCCTCCACTTT.

The V call is TRBV5-4, the J call TRBJ1-2; 8 nucleotides align to TRBD1. The CDR3 sequence is 15 residues long. The germline gives CDR1 SGHNT, CDR2 YYREEE (reference sequence). Unmatched junction bases numbered 4, after V lost 0 bases and J lost 3 bases. CDR3 loop: CASSLGTGMDYGYTF. CDR3 DNA: TGTGCCAGCAGCTTGGGGACAGGGATGGACTATGGCTACACCTTC.

CDR3 sequence (DNA): TGTGCCATCAGGGGGACAGGGTGGGAGACCCAGTACTTC. Translation gives CAIRGTGWETQYF. The chain couples TRBV10-3 to TRBJ2-5; TRBD1 matches at 9 bases. After removal of 6 bases from V and 5 bases from J, the junction contained 4 bases not matched to a gene. The germline CDR1 and CDR2 sequences are ENHRY and SYGVKD. There are 13 residues in the CDR3.

This chain connects TRBV5-1 to TRBJ1-4; D is unresolved. The germline V and J ends were trimmed by 5 bases and 3 bases, with 14 bases remaining between them. Germline V lookup: CDR1 SGHRS, CDR2 YFSETQ. This CDR3 is built from 15 residues. CDR3 coding DNA: TGCGCCAGCAGTCTTGATCGTGAGCCTAATGAAAAACTGTTTTTT. This sequence encodes CASSLDREPNEKLFF.

The chain combines TRBV5-4 with TRBJ2-2; D call uncertain. Trimming left V 0 bases short and J 6 bases short, with 3 bases between. The CDR3 spans 12 residues. Germline-derived CDR1 and CDR2 are SGHNT and YYREEE (reference sequence). Here the CDR3 reads CASSLDSGELFF. CDR3 DNA: TGTGCCAGCAGCTTGGACTCCGGGGAGCTGTTTTTT.

The J gene is TRBJ1-6, the V gene TRBV7-9; 9 nucleotides line up with TRBD1. V shed 4 bases and J 5 bases; nucleotides not matched to a gene: 3. The germline V gene encodes CDR1 SEHNR and CDR2 FQNEAQ (reference sequence). The CDR3 has 15 residues. CDR3 DNA: TGTGCCAGCAGCTCGGGGGACAGGGATAATTCACCCCTCCACTTT. It specifies CASSSGDRDNSPLHF.

The V call is TRBV19, the J call TRBJ1-2; D call uncertain. V dropped 7 bases and J dropped 6 bases, with 33 bases sitting between them. Germline loops: CDR1 LNHDA, CDR2 SQIVND (reference sequence). The CDR3 totals 19 residues. The CDR3 is CASTKFSIGYRTPGDGYTF. The CDR3 bases are TGTGCCAGTACCAAATTTTCAATAGGTTACCGAACCCCCGGAGATGGCTACACCTTC.

The chain has TRBV12-3 or TRBV12-4 and TRBJ1-6; no clear D gene. The CDR3 sequence is 13 residues long. Between the trimmed V and J ends, which lost 6 bases and 10 bases, there was a span of 13 bases. CDR3 nucleotides: TGTGCCAGCAGGGGCTCGGAGGTCTCACCCCTCCACTTT. The encoded protein is CASRGSEVSPLHF.

This clone occurred a few times. The rearrangement uses TRBV19 and TRBJ2-2, with a possible D match to TRBD2 (6 bases). The CDR3 length is 15 residues. Germline V gene data show CDR1 as LNHDA and CDR2 as SQIVND (reference sequence). V was clipped by 3 bases and J by 4 bases, with 12 bases between them. CDR3 nucleotides: TGTGCCAGTAGTATGAGTCTAGCGCTCACCGGGGAGCTGTTTTTT. Encoded protein: CASSMSLALTGELFF.

The chain is built from TRBV29-1 and TRBJ1-2, with a tentative D call TRBD1 (6 bases). V was shortened by 4 bases and J by 4 bases, with 7 bases between the two germline ends. The CDR3 totals 11 residues. The germline V gene has CDR1 SQVTM and CDR2 ANQGSEA. CDR3 in DNA: TGCAGCGTTGGGGACACCTATGGCTACACCTTC. It codes for CSVGDTYGYTF.

The V and J genes are TRBV19 and TRBJ1-4; maybe TRBD1 (5 bases). The ends were cut back, 3 bases at V and 4 bases at J, with 15 bases in the middle. CDR3 size: 16 residues. Germline CDR1 LNHDA, CDR2 SQIVND (reference sequence). In DNA form, the CDR3 reads TGTGCCAGTAGTATTGGCGGGACCCCTAATAATGAAAAACTGTTTTTT. It is translated as CASSIGGTPNNEKLFF.

This chain uses TRBV7-2 with TRBJ2-7; TRBD1 might be the D (7 bases). V dropped 2 bases and J dropped 2 bases, with 10 bases sitting between them. CDR1 and CDR2 from the germline V gene are SGHTA and FQGNSA. The CDR3 has 14 residues. CDR3 region: CASSLTRGAYEQYF. The CDR3 DNA reads TGTGCCAGCAGCTTAACCAGGGGGGCCTACGAGCAGTACTTC.

This chain connects TRBV6-5 to TRBJ1-6; no reliable D call. The V and J ends lost 4 bases and 0 bases respectively, with 4 bases between them. Per germline, CDR1 MNHEY and CDR2 SVGAGI. The CDR3 loop spans 14 amino acids. CDR3 sequence (DNA): TGTGCCAGCAGTTGGGGCTCCTATAATTCACCCCTCCACTTT. Protein sequence: CASSWGSYNSPLHF.

This clone was observed once. The genes are TRBV3-1 (or the pseudogene TRBV3-2) and TRBJ1-1, with a possible D match to TRBD1 (6 bases). CDR3 size: 15 residues. V lost 0 bases to trimming and J lost 8 bases, with 16 bases between them. Germline V gene sequence: CDR1 LGHDT, CDR2 YNNKEL (reference sequence). The CDR3 sequence: CASSQEGGWAAEAFF. DNA for the CDR3: TGTGCCAGCAGCCAAGAAGGGGGGTGGGCAGCCGAAGCTTTCTTT.